The 12 T cell receptor beta chains below all came from one sample that was sequenced in a study of cytomegalovirus exposure and HLA in healthy donors. Sequenced by immunoSEQ multiplex PCR; TCRdb stores in-frame clones only, minus some. The sample gives around 200,000 clones, 85% to 90% of which show up once; roughly 3% is in the top ten. The sample taken for sequencing was PBMCs. The receptors here all came from a woman between 18 and 30 years old in good health and CMV-seronegative.

Comments on this clone: At the DNA level, this CDR3 is encoded by other sequences in the same sample as well. This sequence joins TRBV5-1 and TRBJ2-1; TRBD2 agrees at 8 bases. Trimming at V came to 5 bases and at J to 0 bases, leaving 4 bases not matched to a gene. CDR3 size: 15 residues. CDR1 is SGHRS, CDR2 YFSETQ, per germline. The CDR3 reads CASSLSGSSYNEQFF. As DNA, the CDR3 is TGCGCCAGCAGTTTGAGCGGGAGCTCCTACAATGAGCAGTTCTTC.

The CDR3 DNA reads TGCGCCAGCAGCCGACTAGTTCCGGGTCTTCAAACCGCCTATGGCTACACCTTC. It codes for CASSRLVPGLQTAYGYTF. This chain uses TRBV4-1 with TRBJ1-2; D not certain. The CDR3 runs to 18 residues. Deletions cut 4 bases from V and 4 bases from J, with 25 bases between. The germline V gene has CDR1 MGHRA and CDR2 YSYEKL.

The chain joins TRBV2 to TRBJ2-7; 8 bases match TRBD2. The CDR3 loop spans 15 amino acids. With V trimmed by 6 bases and J by 3 bases, 10 bases remained unmatched. Germline assignment: CDR1 SNHLY and CDR2 FYNNEI. The CDR3 region is CASRAREGPSYEQYF. In DNA form, the CDR3 reads TGTGCCAGCAGAGCACGGGAGGGCCCTAGCTACGAGCAGTACTTC.

The V and J genes are TRBV4-2 and TRBJ1-4, with D perhaps matching TRBD1 (5 bases). The germline gives CDR1 LGHNA, CDR2 YNFKEQ. The V end lost 1 base, the J end lost 4 bases, and 7 bases lay between the germline ends. This CDR3 is built from 14 residues. The CDR3: CASSQGQINEKLFF. CDR3 nucleotide sequence: TGTGCCAGCAGCCAAGGACAGATTAATGAAAAACTGTTTTTT.

The chain combines TRBV10-3 with TRBJ1-5; 11 bases match TRBD1. CDR1 is ENHRY, CDR2 SYGVKD, per germline. This CDR3 spans 14 amino acids. V lost 7 bases, J lost 4 bases, and 3 bases stayed unmatched. The CDR3 reads CAIKGQGGNQPQHF. For the CDR3, the DNA is TGTGCCATCAAGGGACAGGGGGGGAATCAGCCCCAGCATTTT.

As for this clone: One junction end disagrees with the germline gene, perhaps due to a read error. The chain employs TRBV28 and TRBJ2-7, with D perhaps TRBD1 (8 bases). CDR3 length: 20 amino acids. Germline lookup yields CDR1 MDHEN and CDR2 SYDVKM. Written as DNA, the CDR3 is TGTGCCAGCAGGTTATGGGGGGGAGACAGGGGTCCGGGAGACTCCTACGAGCAGTACTTC. Its protein product is CASRLWGGDRGPGDSYEQYF.

The rearrangement uses TRBV28 and TRBJ1-1; tentatively, D is TRBD1 (5 bases). From germline, CDR1 is MDHEN and CDR2 SYDVKM. This CDR3 is 12 amino acids long. Trimming pared 3 bases from V and 8 bases from J, leaving 10 bases between. This CDR3 reads CASSFQGREAFF. DNA for the CDR3: TGTGCCAGCAGTTTCCAGGGCCGGGAAGCTTTCTTT.

The chain has TRBV4-1 and TRBJ2-5; 7 bases are a match to TRBD2. CDR1 and CDR2 from the germline V gene are MGHRA and YSYEKL. The CDR3 is 17 residues long. J lost 7 bases, V lost 4 bases, and 18 bases had no gene match. The CDR3 DNA reads TGCGCCAGCAGCCCCCTCACTGGCGGGAGCCCCCCGGGGACCCAGTACTTC. Protein sequence: CASSPLTGGSPPGTQYF.

This chain joins TRBV10-3 and TRBJ2-7; 7 nucleotides align to TRBD1. Germline CDR1 and CDR2: ENHRY and SYGVKD. The V segment lost 6 bases and the J segment 2 bases; nucleotides outside the gene matches: 7. The CDR3 covers 14 residues. In nucleotides, the CDR3 is TGTGCCATCAGCGGACAGGTAGGGACCTACGAGCAGTACTTC. The encoded protein is CAISGQVGTYEQYF.

The chain employs TRBV5-1 and TRBJ2-7; 10 bases fit TRBD1. The CDR3 runs 14 residues. The germline V gene encodes CDR1 SGHRS and CDR2 YFSETQ. V dropped 5 bases and J dropped 5; count of bases not matched to a gene: 7. The CDR3 DNA is TGCGCCAGCAGATCAAGACAGGGGGCTAACGAGCAGTACTTC. The encoded protein is CASRSRQGANEQYF.

The chain joins TRBV20-1 to TRBJ2-3; D is perhaps TRBD2 (6 bases). The CDR3 is made up of 10 amino acids. Germline V gives CDR1 DFQATT, CDR2 SNEGSKA (reference sequence). DNA of the CDR3: TGCAGCGTCGGGGACTGGACGCAGTATTTT. This codes for CSVGDWTQYF.

V gene TRBV6-6 combines with J gene TRBJ2-7; 10 bases line up with TRBD2. Germline values: CDR1 MNHNY, CDR2 SVGAGI (reference sequence). The CDR3 has 15 residues. With V trimmed by 6 bases and J by 3 bases, 8 bases remained unmatched. This CDR3 is CASRLPASGSYEQYF. In DNA form, the CDR3 reads TGTGCCAGCAGACTCCCTGCTAGCGGGAGCTACGAGCAGTACTTC.